This T cell receptor (beta chain) was retrieved from a study of blood T cells in healthy people across ages. The study, taken as a whole, reports: The authors considered diversity estimates from one million T cells to be underestimates.

Samples had at least 6.5 million PBMCs isolated from them. With regard to this clonotype: What it binds is not known.

Trimming stripped 4 bases from V and 3 bases from J, with 18 bases between. The CDR3 covers 16 residues. Germline loops: CDR1 SGHDT, CDR2 YYEEEE. Through a sample-barcoded 5' primer and a J-beta primer mix, a second PCR was run for about 7 to 12 cycles. TCRdb processed the 5' RACE reads anew with MiXCR; each CDR3 protein has one entry. Counted here are about 900,000 distinct CDR3 sequences, about 59% occurring once; the ten biggest clones make up roughly 26%. This chain connects TRBV5-6 to TRBJ2-3; D is perhaps TRBD2 (5 bases). This sequence originates from a man aged 30 to 45 in good health. Sequenced input: blood. The CDR3 DNA reads as TGTGCCAGCAGCCCAGGACGGACTCTTCCTACAGATACGCAGTATTTT. Its translation: CASSPGRTLPTDTQYF. Drawing the rest from reference TRBV5-6 and TRBJ2-3, the complete variable domain is DAGVTQSPTHLIKTRGQQVTLRCSPKSGHDTVSWYQQALGQGPQFIFQYYEEEERQRGNFPDRFSGHQFPNYSSELNVNALLLGDSALYLCASSPGRTLPTDTQYFGPGTRLTVL.